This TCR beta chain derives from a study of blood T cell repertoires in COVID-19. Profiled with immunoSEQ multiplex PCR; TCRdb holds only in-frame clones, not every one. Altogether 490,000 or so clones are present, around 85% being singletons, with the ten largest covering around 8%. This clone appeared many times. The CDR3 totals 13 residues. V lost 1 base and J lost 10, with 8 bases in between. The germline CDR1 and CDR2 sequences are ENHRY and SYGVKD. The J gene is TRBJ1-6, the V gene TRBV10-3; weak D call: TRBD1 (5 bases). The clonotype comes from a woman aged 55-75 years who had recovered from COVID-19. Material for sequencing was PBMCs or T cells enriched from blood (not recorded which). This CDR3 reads CAISELQESPLHF. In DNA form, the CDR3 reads TGTGCCATCAGTGAGTTACAGGAGTCACCCCTCCACTTT.